Below are 16 T cell receptor beta chains sequenced from a single sample in a study of blood T cell repertoires in COVID-19. Clones were read by immunoSEQ multiplex PCR, and TCRdb kept only the in-frame ones, dropping some. The sample yields around 140,000 clones, over 70% seen once. Specimen: peripheral blood. These receptor sequences come from a man between 45 and 60 years old who had recovered from COVID-19.

The gene calls are TRBV5-4 and TRBJ2-3; the match to TRBD2 covers 8 bases. This CDR3 has 15 residues. V was pared by 2 bases and J by 2 bases, with 4 bases of the junction left unmatched. CDR1 SGHNT and CDR2 YYREEE come from the germline V gene (reference sequence). DNA for the CDR3: TGTGCCAGCAGCTTAGCGGGGGCACTCACAGATACGCAGTATTTT. This sequence encodes CASSLAGALTDTQYF.

V is TRBV6-6 and J is TRBJ1-2, with 7 bases matching TRBD1. Germline lookup yields CDR1 MNHNY and CDR2 SVGAGI (reference sequence). The CDR3 runs 15 residues. V trimming: 5 bases; J trimming: 7 bases; junction bases outside the gene matches: 13. The CDR3 protein is CASSQLTGEHGGYTF. The CDR3 DNA follows: TGTGCCAGCAGTCAACTTACAGGGGAACATGGTGGCTACACCTTC.

This clone has just one count. The CDR3 sequence: CASSQVFGRGEANYGYTF. CDR3 DNA sequence: TGCGCCAGCAGCCAAGTATTCGGCAGGGGCGAAGCTAACTATGGCTACACCTTC. The chain is built from TRBV4-1 and TRBJ1-2; D perhaps matches TRBD1 (6 bases). V gave up 1 base and J gave up 0 bases, with 18 bases separating them. The CDR3 spans 18 residues. Per germline, CDR1 MGHRA and CDR2 YSYEKL.

The rearrangement links TRBV19 to TRBJ2-1; 7 nucleotides agree with TRBD2. J lost 3 bases, V lost 5 bases, and 4 bases had no gene match. Germline CDR1 LNHDA, CDR2 SQIVND (reference sequence). This CDR3 has 14 residues. The CDR3 DNA sequence: TGTGCCAGTAGTCCACGGGGGGTCTACAATGAGCAGTTCTTC. Its translation: CASSPRGVYNEQFF.

V is TRBV5-5 and J is TRBJ1-4; no clear D gene. The CDR3 loop spans 13 amino acids. In germline, CDR1 is SGHKS, CDR2 YYEKEE (reference sequence). Between the trimmed V and J ends, which lost 4 bases and 0 bases, there was a span of 4 bases. The CDR3 nucleotides read TGTGCCAGCAGCATAGCAACTAATGAAAAACTGTTTTTT. This translates into CASSIATNEKLFF.

This clone was seen just once. This chain connects TRBV4-1 to TRBJ2-7; 13 bases map to TRBD2. CDR3 length equals 17 residues. V was clipped by 0 bases and J by 2 bases; unmatched bases: 4. Germline V gene data show CDR1 as MGHRA and CDR2 as YSYEKL. In DNA form, the CDR3 reads TGCGCCAGCAGCCAAGATCCTACTAGCGGGGGGGCCTACGAGCAGTACTTC. Translated: CASSQDPTSGGAYEQYF.

The chain carries TRBV19 and TRBJ1-1; D might be TRBD1 (5 bases). V shed 3 bases and J shed 1 base, with 12 bases lying between them. The CDR3 is made up of 15 amino acids. The germline V gene has CDR1 LNHDA and CDR2 SQIVND (reference sequence). CDR3 protein: CASSIKGQGNTEAFF. The CDR3 bases are TGTGCCAGTAGTATTAAGGGTCAGGGGAACACTGAAGCTTTCTTT.

The chain combines TRBV30 with TRBJ1-5, with D tentatively TRBD1 (5 bases). V was clipped by 0 bases and J by 6 bases, with 12 bases between them. Germline loops: CDR1 GTSNPN, CDR2 SVGIG (reference sequence). This CDR3 contains 14 residues. CDR3: CAWSVQAGGQPQHF. CDR3 DNA sequence: TGTGCCTGGAGTGTACAGGCGGGAGGTCAGCCCCAGCATTTT.

This sequence joins TRBV4-2 and TRBJ1-2; TRBD1 matches at 7 bases. Germline-derived CDR1 and CDR2 are LGHNA and YNFKEQ. The CDR3 sequence is 16 residues long. V lost 0 bases and J lost 7; bases outside the gene matches: 11. CDR3 region: CASSQEGDRVGAGYTF. The CDR3 nucleotides read TGTGCCAGCAGCCAAGAAGGTGACAGGGTGGGTGCTGGCTACACCTTC.

The chain combines TRBV30 with TRBJ2-1, with 7 bases aligning to TRBD1. Germline CDR1 is GTSNPN and CDR2 is SVGIG (reference sequence). The V segment lost 6 bases and the J segment 9 bases; nucleotides outside the gene matches: 14. CDR3 length equals 14 residues. The CDR3 loop is CACHPPADRVEQFF. The CDR3 DNA reads TGTGCCTGCCATCCTCCCGCCGACAGGGTTGAGCAGTTCTTC. The complete variable domain, with remaining parts taken from reference TRBV30 and TRBJ2-1, reads SQTIHQWPATLVQPVGSPLSLECTVEGTSNPNLYWYRQAAGRGLQLLFYSVGIGQISSEVPQNLSASRPQDRQFILSSKKLLLSDSGFYLCACHPPADRVEQFFGPGTRLTVL.

The CDR3 DNA reads TGTGCCAGCAATAGGTGGGGGGGGTTTTCCTACAATGAGCAGTTCTTC. This encodes CASNRWGGFSYNEQFF. This rearrangement joins TRBV27 to TRBJ2-1; 7 bases line up with TRBD2. J gave up 1 base and V 7 bases, and 10 bases lay outside the gene matches. The V gene's germline CDR1 is MNHEY and CDR2 SMNVEV (reference sequence). The CDR3 spans 16 residues.

V usage is TRBV27 and J usage is TRBJ2-3; the D gene is possibly TRBD2 (6 bases). Trimming removed 1 base at V and 4 bases at J, with 12 bases between. This CDR3 is built from 15 residues. Germline loops: CDR1 MNHEY, CDR2 SMNVEV (reference sequence). The CDR3 region has the DNA TGTGCCAGCAGTTTATACGGGGGAAGTGCAGATACGCAGTATTTT. Protein: CASSLYGGSADTQYF.

V is TRBV6-6 and J is TRBJ1-1; 9 positions agree with TRBD1. After removal of 6 bases from V and 5 bases from J, the junction contained 7 bases not matched to a gene. Germline V gives CDR1 MNHNY, CDR2 SVGAGI (reference sequence). The CDR3 length is 14 residues. CDR3 protein: CASSAQGAGTEAFF. The DNA of the CDR3 is TGTGCCAGCAGCGCACAGGGGGCGGGGACTGAAGCTTTCTTT.

At least ten counts were recorded for this clone. The chain is built from TRBV10-3 and TRBJ1-1, with TRBD1 matching 7 bases. The CDR3 runs 12 residues. The V gene end was trimmed by 8 bases and the J gene end by 5 bases; junction bases not matched to a gene: 5. The germline V gene has CDR1 ENHRY and CDR2 SYGVKD. The DNA of the CDR3 is TGTGCCATCCGGGACAGTGGGACTGAAGCTTTCTTT. The encoded protein is CAIRDSGTEAFF.

The gene calls are TRBV5-1 and TRBJ2-1; 11 bases are a match to TRBD1. The germline gives CDR1 SGHRS, CDR2 YFSETQ. With 0 bases clipped from V and 5 bases from J, the junction kept 7 bases outside the gene matches. This CDR3 comprises 17 residues. The CDR3 region is CASSLGPRDRGNNEQFF. CDR3 DNA sequence: TGCGCCAGCAGCTTGGGGCCCCGGGACAGGGGGAACAATGAGCAGTTCTTC.

V and J are TRBV2 and TRBJ2-5, with 7 bases lining up with TRBD2. V lost 4 bases, J lost 5 bases, and 13 bases stayed unmatched. From germline, CDR1 is SNHLY and CDR2 FYNNEI. The CDR3 sequence is 16 residues long. The CDR3 spells CASSGTSVLPIETQYF. For the CDR3, the DNA is TGTGCCAGCAGTGGTACTAGCGTCCTACCCATCGAGACCCAGTACTTC.